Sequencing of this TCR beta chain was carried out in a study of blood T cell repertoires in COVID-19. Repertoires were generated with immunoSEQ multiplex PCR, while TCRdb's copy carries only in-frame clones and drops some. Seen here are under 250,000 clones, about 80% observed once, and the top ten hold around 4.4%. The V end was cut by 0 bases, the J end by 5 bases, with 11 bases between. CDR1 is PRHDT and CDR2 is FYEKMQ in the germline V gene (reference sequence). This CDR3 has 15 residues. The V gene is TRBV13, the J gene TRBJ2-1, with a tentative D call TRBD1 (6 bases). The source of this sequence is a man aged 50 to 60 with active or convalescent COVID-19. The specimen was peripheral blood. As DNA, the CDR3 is TGTGCCAGCAGCTTAGGGCAGGGGCCCCACAATGAGCAGTTCTTC. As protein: CASSLGQGPHNEQFF.